This T cell receptor (beta chain) was identified during a study of T cells in Graves' hyperthyroidism and ophthalmopathy. The investigators amplified TCR beta CDR3 regions from RNA transcripts. The HTBI primer set was used in a first-round RT-PCR of the TCR CDR3. TCRdb re-called the multiplex PCR reads with MiXCR, one entry per CDR3 protein. The sample carries around 300,000 distinct CDR3 sequences, roughly 13% recorded once. There are many counts of this clonotype. The antigen remains undetermined. Trimming took 6 bases from V and 3 from J; bases not matched to a gene: 6. Germline loops: CDR1 ENHRY, CDR2 SYGVKD. This CDR3 contains 15 residues. General study findings and limits: Ophthalmopathy and stable hyperthyroidism were told apart by a 13 V-J model. Most thyroid-expanded clonotypes above 0.001 were also found in blood.

Pregnant or lactating patients were excluded, as were those with uncontrolled infection or other autoimmune disease. The receptor was isolated from a woman in her thirties or forties with Graves' hyperthyroidism. The rearrangement joins TRBV10-3 to TRBJ2-3; TRBD2 matches at 10 bases. The source material was blood. The CDR3 reads CAISQLAGRTDTQYF. The CDR3 DNA is TGTGCCATCAGCCAACTAGCGGGAAGAACAGATACGCAGTATTTT.